One and the same sample provided the 11 T cell receptor beta chains below, sequenced in a study of shared clonotypes between healthy human individuals (dated by TCRdb to the early 2020s). Libraries came from the immunoSEQ multiplex PCR assay. TCRdb holds this immuneACCESS table with in-frame rearrangements only. Some clones are missing; in checked studies, unresolved V genes explain under half, and the rest has no known cause. This sample is represented by about 600,000 clones; around three quarters of them were singletons. In total, the top ten clones hold more than 10% of the sample. The sample consisted of PBMCs. The receptors were gathered from a middle-aged woman in good health. Some clones in this sample may be carry-over from other donors' samples.

This chain uses TRBV10-1 with TRBJ2-7; the D is unclear. Germline CDR1 and CDR2: WNHNN and SYGVQD (reference sequence). V gave up 6 bases and J gave up 0 bases, with 24 bases separating them. CDR3 length: 18 amino acids. CDR3 loop: CASSVLLKQILYSYEQYF. The CDR3 region has the DNA TGCGCCAGCAGCGTTCTACTAAAACAGATTTTGTACTCCTACGAGCAGTACTTC.

The CDR3 coding sequence is TGTGCCAGCAACGGACAGAACACCGGGGAGCTGTTTTTT. Its translation: CASNGQNTGELFF. The gene calls are TRBV28 and TRBJ2-2, with D possibly being TRBD1 (5 bases). Trimming took 7 bases from V and 1 from J, leaving 7 bases between them. Germline loops: CDR1 MDHEN, CDR2 SYDVKM. The CDR3 totals 13 residues. Drawing the rest from reference TRBV28 and TRBJ2-2, the complete variable domain is DVKVTQSSRYLVKRTGEKVFLECVQDMDHENMFWYRQDPGLGLRLIYFSYDVKMKEKGDIPEGYSVSREKKERFSLILESASTNQTSMYLCASNGQNTGELFFGEGSRLTVL.

The J gene is TRBJ1-3, the V gene TRBV19; no clear D gene. The V end lost 5 bases, the J end lost 4 bases, and 6 bases lay between the germline ends. The CDR3 has 12 residues. The V gene's germline CDR1 is LNHDA and CDR2 SQIVND (reference sequence). The CDR3 bases are TGTGCCAGTAGTGGAGGGGGAAACACCATATATTTT. It specifies CASSGGGNTIYF. Based on the CDR3 plus reference TRBV19 and TRBJ1-3, the full variable domain is DGGITQSPKYLFRKEGQNVTLSCEQNLNHDAMYWYRQDPGQGLRLIYYSQIVNDFQKGDIAEGYSVSREKKESFPLTVTSAQKNPTAFYLCASSGGGNTIYFGEGSWLTVV.

This chain uses TRBV4-2 with TRBJ2-3; 14 bases line up with TRBD2. There are 15 residues in the CDR3. Germline CDR1 LGHNA, CDR2 YNFKEQ. V was pared by 8 bases and J by 4 bases, with 5 bases of the junction left unmatched. CDR3 residues: CASAGLAGDADTQYF. The CDR3 region has the DNA TGTGCCAGCGCGGGACTAGCGGGAGACGCAGATACGCAGTATTTT.

The chain carries TRBV29-1 and TRBJ1-2; 10 bases agree with TRBD1. The CDR3 is 14 residues long. Germline lookup yields CDR1 SQVTM and CDR2 ANQGSEA. V was pared by 3 bases and J by 8 bases, with 9 bases of the junction left unmatched. The CDR3 DNA reads TGCAGCGTTGATGGAACGAGGACAGGGGGAGGCTACACCTTC. Translated, it gives CSVDGTRTGGGYTF.

The chain combines TRBV30 with TRBJ2-7; D ambiguous. With the DNA end fitting TRBJ2-1 better, the J assignment may be wrong. CDR3 length: 14 residues. Germline loops: CDR1 GTSNPN, CDR2 SVGIG (reference sequence). CDR3 protein: CAWTLSSSYNEQFF. The CDR3 DNA follows: TGTGCCTGGACCTTATCGAGCTCCTACAATGAGCAGTTCTTC.

V and J are TRBV5-4 and TRBJ2-2; D perhaps matches TRBD1 (6 bases). The germline gives CDR1 SGHNT, CDR2 YYREEE (reference sequence). This CDR3 contains 16 residues. Trimming took 4 bases from V and 1 from J, leaving 14 bases between them. The DNA of the CDR3 is TGTGCCAGCAGCGCCCAGGGGACGGTGAACACCGGGGAGCTGTTTTTT. Its translation: CASSAQGTVNTGELFF.

V is TRBV7-9 and J is TRBJ1-1; no clear D. Germline CDR1 reads SEHNR; CDR2 reads FQNEAQ (reference sequence). The CDR3 totals 13 residues. Trimming left V 6 bases short and J 6 bases short, with 14 bases between. For the CDR3, the DNA is TGTGCCAGCAGGGGAGAGGGTAGGGCTGAAGCTTTCTTT. Its translation is CASRGEGRAEAFF.

V usage is TRBV5-1 and J usage is TRBJ1-2, with a possible D match to TRBD1 (6 bases). The CDR3 loop spans 14 amino acids. V lost 2 bases to trimming and J lost 1 base, with 9 bases between them. CDR1 and CDR2 (germline): SGHRS, YFSETQ. CDR3 in DNA: TGCGCCAGCAGCTTCACAGGGATTAACTATGGCTACACCTTC. This translates into CASSFTGINYGYTF. Complete variable domain (other parts from reference TRBV5-1 and TRBJ1-2): KAGVTQTPRYLIKTRGQQVTLSCSPISGHRSVSWYQQTPGQGLQFLFEYFSETQRNKGNFPGRFSGRQFSNSRSEMNVSTLELGDSALYLCASSFTGINYGYTFGSGTRLTVV.

As for this clone: This could be a read error, since a much larger clone is one nucleotide away. The chain joins TRBV9 to TRBJ1-5; D may be TRBD1 (6 bases). CDR1 and CDR2 from the germline V gene are SGDLS and YYNGEE. CDR3 length: 14 amino acids. V was pared by 4 bases and J by 4 bases, with 12 bases between. Written as DNA, the CDR3 is TGTGCCAGCAGCCTAACAGGGAATAATCAGCCCCAGCATTTT. Translated, it gives CASSLTGNNQPQHF. Full variable domain (remainder filled in from reference TRBV9 and TRBJ1-5): DSGVTQTPKHLITATGQRVTLRCSPRSGDLSVYWYQQSLDQGLQFLIQYYNGEERAKGNILERFSAQQFPDLHSELNLSSLELGDSALYFCASSLTGNNQPQHFGDGTRLSIL.

J is TRBJ2-1 and V is TRBV27; 8 positions match TRBD2. After removal of 5 bases from V and 8 bases from J, the junction contained 5 bases not matched to a gene. This CDR3 contains 13 residues. CDR1 is MNHEY, CDR2 SMNVEV, per germline (reference sequence). The CDR3 spells CASSPRGGHEQFF. The CDR3 region has the DNA TGTGCCAGCAGTCCCCGGGGGGGGCATGAGCAGTTCTTC.